The 17 T cell receptor beta chains presented below share a single source sample, sequenced in a study of T cell changes during pregnancy in multiple sclerosis. Only in-frame clones appear in the TCRdb table, and some are missing; sequencing was by immunoSEQ multiplex PCR. The table includes 65,000 to 90,000 clones, approximately 90% detected once. The sequencing used peripheral blood, collected in the first trimester of pregnancy. These receptor sequences come from a female donor with multiple sclerosis, enrolled in a pregnancy study.

The V gene is TRBV28, the J gene TRBJ2-2, with 9 bases that match TRBD2. The V and J ends lost 5 bases and 3 bases, in that order; junction bases with no gene match: 7. CDR1 is MDHEN and CDR2 is SYDVKM in the germline V gene. This CDR3 contains 16 residues. The CDR3 DNA reads TGTGCCAGCAGTACCTTTAGCGGGAGCCACACCGGGGAGCTGTTTTTT. Translation: CASSTFSGSHTGELFF.

The J gene is TRBJ2-7, the V gene TRBV5-6; D not certain. V dropped 4 bases and J dropped 3 bases, with 8 bases sitting between them. The germline V gene encodes CDR1 SGHDT and CDR2 YYEEEE. The length of the CDR3 is 12 residues. The CDR3 DNA is TGTGCCAGCAGCCCCGTTTGCTACGAGCAGTACTTC. Its protein is CASSPVCYEQYF.

The chain employs TRBV19 and TRBJ2-1; TRBD2 agrees at 10 bases. Germline V lookup: CDR1 LNHDA, CDR2 SQIVND (reference sequence). This CDR3 comprises 13 residues. After removal of 9 bases from V and 6 bases from J, the junction contained 5 bases not matched to a gene. The CDR3 region is CASFSGRSNEQFF. In DNA form, the CDR3 reads TGTGCCAGCTTTAGCGGGAGGAGCAATGAGCAGTTCTTC.

The chain recombines TRBV28 with TRBJ1-5, with unresolved D. The CDR3 has 13 residues. Germline V gene lookup returns CDR1 MDHEN and CDR2 SYDVKM. The ends were cut back, 6 bases at V and 9 bases at J, with 15 bases in the middle. The CDR3 region is CASRGGPILPQHF. The CDR3 DNA follows: TGTGCCAGCAGGGGCGGGCCGATCCTGCCCCAGCATTTT.

This rearrangement joins TRBV11-2 to TRBJ2-1; the match to TRBD2 covers 13 bases. The CDR3 covers 15 residues. The germline V gene encodes CDR1 SGHAT and CDR2 FQNNGV. The V segment lost 2 bases and the J segment 9 bases; nucleotides outside the gene matches: 4. Written as DNA, the CDR3 is TGTGCCAGCAGCTTAACTAGCGGGGGGGCGAGTGAGCAGTTCTTC. This sequence encodes CASSLTSGGASEQFF.

V usage is TRBV5-5 and J usage is TRBJ1-2; D may be TRBD1 (6 bases). Trimming left V 4 bases short and J 4 bases short, with 11 bases between. CDR3 length: 13 residues. The germline V gene encodes CDR1 SGHKS and CDR2 YYEKEE (reference sequence). In DNA, the CDR3 is TGTGCCAGCAGCCCTCCAGGGGTCTATGGCTACACCTTC. It yields the protein CASSPPGVYGYTF.

The chain links TRBV5-4 to TRBJ1-1; D unresolved. CDR3 length: 14 residues. The V end lost 2 bases, the J end lost 4 bases, and 12 bases lay between the germline ends. Per the germline V gene, CDR1 is SGHNT and CDR2 is YYREEE (reference sequence). CDR3: CASSFNGEGTEAFF. The CDR3 region has the DNA TGTGCCAGCAGCTTTAATGGGGAGGGCACTGAAGCTTTCTTT.

V is TRBV20-1 and J is TRBJ1-2; D unresolved. CDR1 and CDR2 from the germline V gene are DFQATT and SNEGSKA (reference sequence). The ends were cut back, 1 base at V and 4 bases at J, with 4 bases in the middle. The CDR3 is made up of 11 amino acids. The chain's CDR3 is CSARVLYGYTF. CDR3 in DNA: TGCAGTGCTAGAGTCCTCTATGGCTACACCTTC.

This clone was seen a few times. J is TRBJ2-1 and V is TRBV27; a possible D gene is TRBD1 (6 bases). Germline-derived CDR1 and CDR2 are MNHEY and SMNVEV (reference sequence). The V end lost 5 bases, the J end lost 7 bases, and 24 bases lay between the germline ends. This CDR3 contains 17 residues. The CDR3 DNA follows: TGTGCCAGCAGTCTCACATTTCAGGACGGACAGAGGAATGAGCAGTTCTTC. Translation gives CASSLTFQDGQRNEQFF.

The chain carries TRBV19 and TRBJ2-5, with a tentative D call TRBD1 (5 bases). The V and J ends lost 8 bases and 5 bases respectively, with 9 bases between them. Germline CDR1 is LNHDA and CDR2 is SQIVND (reference sequence). The CDR3 has 11 amino acids. Written as DNA, the CDR3 is TGTGCCAGTGGGGCCAGGGAGACCCAGTACTTC. Translated: CASGARETQYF.

V gene TRBV7-9 combines with J gene TRBJ1-5; unclear D gene. V lost 2 bases to trimming and J lost 3 bases, with 8 bases between them. Germline CDR1 and CDR2: SEHNR and FQNEAQ (reference sequence). The CDR3 is 14 amino acids. In DNA form, the CDR3 reads TGTGCCAGCAGCTTAAACGGGTTCAATCAGCCCCAGCATTTT. The encoded protein is CASSLNGFNQPQHF.

There are a few counts of this clone. The chain carries TRBV2 and TRBJ2-5; D may be TRBD2 (6 bases). V lost 11 bases and J lost 1, with 11 bases in between. The CDR3 totals 12 residues. CDR1 and CDR2 (germline): SNHLY, FYNNEI. CDR3 loop: CAVGDFQETQYF. The DNA of the CDR3 is TGTGCCGTAGGGGACTTCCAAGAGACCCAGTACTTC.

The chain carries TRBV5-1 and TRBJ2-5; 9 positions agree with TRBD2. CDR1 is SGHRS and CDR2 is YFSETQ in the germline V gene. CDR3 length: 13 residues. V was clipped by 7 bases and J by 1 base; unmatched bases: 2. In nucleotides, the CDR3 is TGCGCCAGCCGACTAGCGGTCCAAGAGACCCAGTACTTC. Amino acids: CASRLAVQETQYF.

This sequence joins TRBV5-4 and TRBJ2-3; 11 bases are shared with TRBD2. Germline lookup yields CDR1 SGHNT and CDR2 YYREEE (reference sequence). CDR3 size: 18 residues. V was clipped by 3 bases and J by 3 bases; unmatched bases: 12. DNA for the CDR3: TGTGCCAGCAGCTCGGGAACTAGCGGGAGTGGGGGGACAGATACGCAGTATTTT. It encodes CASSSGTSGSGGTDTQYF.

Comment on this clone: The sample carries other DNA sequences with the same CDR3. The DNA for the CDR3 is TGTGCCAGCTCACCGCCAGGGGGGAGCAATCAGCCCCAGCATTTT. This codes for CASSPPGGSNQPQHF. The chain combines TRBV18 with TRBJ1-5; 7 bases fit TRBD1. The V segment lost 3 bases and the J segment 1 base; nucleotides outside the gene matches: 3. The CDR3 extends over 15 amino acids. Germline V CDR1 and CDR2: KGHSH, LQKENI. The variable domain in full, with the rest retrieved from reference TRBV18 and TRBJ1-5, is NAGVMQNPRHLVRRRGQEARLRCSPMKGHSHVYWYRQLPEEGLKFMVYLQKENIIDESGMPKERFSAEFPKEGPSILRIQQVVRGDSAAYFCASSPPGGSNQPQHFGDGTRLSIL.

This clone appeared a single time. DNA of the CDR3: TGTGCCAGCAGCTTGGGGACTAGCGGTAGAAAAGAGACCCAGTACTTC. It translates to CASSLGTSGRKETQYF. V is TRBV5-8 and J is TRBJ2-5, with 10 bases fitting TRBD2. Germline CDR1 reads SGHTS; CDR2 reads YDEGEE. CDR3 size: 16 residues. V shed 0 bases, J shed 3 bases, and the junction held 5 bases outside the gene matches. The full variable domain, with the rest looked up from reference TRBV5-8 and TRBJ2-5, is EAGVTQSPTHLIKTRGQQATLRCSPISGHTSVYWYQQALGLGLQFLLWYDEGEERNRGNFPPRFSGRQFPNYSSELNVNALELEDSALYLCASSLGTSGRKETQYFGPGTRLLVL.

V is TRBV11-2 and J is TRBJ2-7; TRBD2 matches at 12 bases. V lost 1 base to trimming and J lost 3 bases; unmatched junction nucleotides: 7. Germline values: CDR1 SGHAT, CDR2 FQNNGV. This CDR3 has 17 amino acids. This CDR3 reads CASSLGTTSGRFYEQYF. As DNA, the CDR3 is TGTGCCAGCAGCTTAGGAACTACTAGCGGGAGGTTCTACGAGCAGTACTTC. Full variable domain (outside the CDR3, taken from reference TRBV11-2 and TRBJ2-7): EAGVAQSPRYKIIEKRQSVAFWCNPISGHATLYWYQQILGQGPKLLIQFQNNGVVDDSQLPKDRFSAERLKGVDSTLKIQPAKLEDSAVYLCASSLGTTSGRFYEQYFGPGTRLTVT.